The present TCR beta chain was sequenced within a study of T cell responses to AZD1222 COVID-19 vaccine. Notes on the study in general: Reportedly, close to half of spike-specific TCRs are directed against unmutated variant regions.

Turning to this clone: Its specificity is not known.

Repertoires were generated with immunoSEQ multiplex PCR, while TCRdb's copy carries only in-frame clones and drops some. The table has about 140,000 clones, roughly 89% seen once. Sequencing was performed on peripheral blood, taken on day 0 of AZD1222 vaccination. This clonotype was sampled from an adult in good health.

CDR3 residues: CASPLGGIYEQYF. CDR3 nucleotide sequence: TGTGCCAGCCCTCTCGGGGGGATATACGAGCAGTACTTC. This chain links TRBV27 with TRBJ2-7, with 7 bases fitting TRBD2. The length of the CDR3 is 13 residues. CDR1 is MNHEY and CDR2 is SMNVEV in the germline V gene (reference sequence). The trim removed 8 bases at V and 4 bases at J, leaving 8 bases unmatched.